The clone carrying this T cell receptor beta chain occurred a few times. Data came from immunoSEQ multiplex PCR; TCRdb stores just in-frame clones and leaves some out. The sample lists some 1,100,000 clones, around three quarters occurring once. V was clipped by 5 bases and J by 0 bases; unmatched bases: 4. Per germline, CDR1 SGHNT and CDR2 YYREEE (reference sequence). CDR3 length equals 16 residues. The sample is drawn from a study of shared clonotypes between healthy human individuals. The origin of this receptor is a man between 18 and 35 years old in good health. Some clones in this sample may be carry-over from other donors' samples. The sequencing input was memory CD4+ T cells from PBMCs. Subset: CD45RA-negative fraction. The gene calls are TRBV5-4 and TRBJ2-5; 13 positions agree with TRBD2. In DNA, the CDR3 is TGTGCCAGCAGTGGGACTAGCGGGACCCACCAAGAGACCCAGTACTTC. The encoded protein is CASSGTSGTHQETQYF. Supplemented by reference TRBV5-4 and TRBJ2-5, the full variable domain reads ETGVTQSPTHLIKTRGQQVTLRCSSQSGHNTVSWYQQALGQGPQFIFQYYREEENGRGNFPPRFSGLQFPNYSSELNVNALELDDSALYLCASSGTSGTHQETQYFGPGTRLLVL.